The 22 T cell receptor beta chains given below trace back to one sample, sequenced in a study of blood T cells in healthy people across ages. The authors ran a second PCR of 7 to 11 cycles using a sample-barcoded 5' primer and a J-beta primer mix. TCRdb recomputed calls from the 5' RACE reads with MiXCR, one row per CDR3 protein. The sample shows 600,000 to 900,000 distinct CDR3 sequences, 25% to 30% of them seen only once. The same specimen was also included in a second study, on T cells of mothers and their children.

Material for sequencing was blood. The receptor source for this set is a boy between 10 and 17 years old in good health.

In this sample, this clonotype turned up a few times. The chain has TRBV4-1 and TRBJ2-1; D is unresolved. Trimming pared 3 bases from V and 0 bases from J, leaving 6 bases between. The germline gives CDR1 MGHRA, CDR2 YSYEKL. The CDR3 has 14 residues. The CDR3 sequence is CASSQRGSYNEQFF. The DNA of the CDR3 is TGCGCCAGCAGCCAGCGAGGCTCCTACAATGAGCAGTTCTTC.

This sequence joins TRBV20-1 and TRBJ2-5; D is uncertain. Trimming took off 6 bases at V and 1 base at J, with 9 bases between the two ends. CDR3 length equals 12 residues. CDR1 is DFQATT and CDR2 is SNEGSKA in the germline V gene (reference sequence). This CDR3 is CSAFKGQETQYF. The CDR3 nucleotides are TGCAGTGCCTTTAAGGGCCAAGAGACCCAGTACTTC.

The J gene is TRBJ1-2, the V gene TRBV6-1, with a possible D match to TRBD1 (5 bases). V lost 6 bases to trimming and J lost 4 bases, with 9 bases between them. Germline V gene sequence: CDR1 MNHNS, CDR2 SASEGT. This CDR3 region has 12 residues. The CDR3 is CASRTGVYGYTF. The CDR3 DNA reads as TGTGCCAGCAGAACAGGCGTCTATGGCTACACCTTC.

The J gene is TRBJ2-5, the V gene TRBV7-2; 12 bases agree with TRBD2. The germline CDR1 and CDR2 sequences are SGHTA and FQGNSA. With V trimmed by 4 bases and J by 4 bases, 10 bases remained unmatched. This CDR3 is 17 amino acids long. CDR3 in amino acids: CASSSSLAGGFRETQYF. Written as DNA, the CDR3 is TGTGCCAGCAGCTCCTCTCTAGCGGGGGGGTTTAGAGAGACCCAGTACTTC.

This clonotype occurred a few times. This chain joins TRBV7-2 and TRBJ1-4; 8 bases are shared with TRBD1. The germline V gene has CDR1 SGHTA and CDR2 FQGNSA. Trimming cost V 5 bases and J 12 bases; bases outside gene matches: 8. This CDR3 has 13 residues. The CDR3 nucleotides read TGTGCCAGCAGCCTGGGACAGGCTCTAGAACTGTTTTTT. The encoded protein is CASSLGQALELFF.

Only a few counts were recorded for this clonotype. In this CDR3 the conserved last residue, phenylalanine or tryptophan, is missing, so a read error is likely. The J gene is TRBJ2-7, the V gene TRBV15, with D perhaps assigned TRBD1 or TRBD2 (5 bases each). The CDR3 has 16 amino acids. CDR1 is LNHNV and CDR2 is YYDKDF in the germline V gene (reference sequence). The ends were cut back, 0 bases at V and 3 bases at J, with 15 bases in the middle. The CDR3 is CATSRDYEGTFYEQYL. CDR3 DNA sequence: TGTGCCACCAGCAGAGATTACGAGGGGACGTTCTACGAGCAGTACCTC.

V is TRBV6-5 and J is TRBJ2-7; D is unclear. The germline CDR1 and CDR2 sequences are MNHEY and SVGAGI. Deletions cut 5 bases from V and 2 bases from J, with 7 bases between. The CDR3 has 12 amino acids. In DNA, the CDR3 is TGTGCCAGCAGTAAGACCGCCTACGAGCAGTACTTC. It is translated as CASSKTAYEQYF.

The J gene is TRBJ2-5, the V gene TRBV27, with a tentative D call TRBD1 (6 bases). Trimming took off 1 base at V and 5 bases at J, with 14 bases between the two ends. Germline values: CDR1 MNHEY, CDR2 SMNVEV (reference sequence). This CDR3 is 15 amino acids long. The CDR3 reads CASSLFGTNTETQYF. The CDR3 nucleotides are TGTGCCAGCAGTTTATTTGGGACAAATACGGAGACCCAGTACTTC.

The chain carries TRBV7-6 and TRBJ2-5, with D maybe TRBD2 (7 bases). The V gene lost 3 bases and the J gene lost 5 bases, with 13 bases spanning the gap. Germline V CDR1 and CDR2: SGHVS, FNYEAQ. The CDR3 covers 14 residues. The CDR3: CASSFGGASETQYF. The CDR3 DNA reads as TGTGCCAGCAGCTTTGGGGGGGCCTCGGAGACCCAGTACTTC.

This clonotype came up a few times. The chain is built from TRBV20-1 and TRBJ1-5, with 8 bases aligning to TRBD1. Germline CDR1 is DFQATT and CDR2 is SNEGSKA (reference sequence). The length of the CDR3 is 14 residues. V dropped 1 base and J dropped 2; count of bases not matched to a gene: 1. Here the CDR3 reads CSARGDRRNQPQHF. The CDR3 nucleotides are TGCAGTGCTAGAGGGGACAGGCGCAATCAGCCCCAGCATTTT.

The chain carries TRBV10-3 and TRBJ2-5; no clear D gene. There are 13 residues in the CDR3. V was clipped by 7 bases and J by 1 base, with 10 bases between them. Germline-derived CDR1 and CDR2 are ENHRY and SYGVKD. Written as DNA, the CDR3 is TGTGCCATCAATCAGAATGTCCAAGAGACCCAGTACTTC. It encodes CAINQNVQETQYF.

This clonotype has more than one count but fewer than ten. The chain uses TRBV28 and TRBJ2-1, with D perhaps TRBD1 or TRBD2 (6 bases each). The J call may be incorrect, as the DNA end agrees better with TRBJ2-7. In germline, CDR1 is MDHEN, CDR2 SYDVKM. The CDR3 spans 15 residues. The CDR3 reads CASSPSRQEGYEQYF. The CDR3 DNA is TGTGCCAGCAGTCCTTCCCGACAGGAGGGGTACGAGCAGTACTTC.

The CDR3 bases are TGCAGCGTTGAATGGGACACCACCTACGAGCAGTACTTC. This codes for CSVEWDTTYEQYF. The V and J genes are TRBV29-1 and TRBJ2-7; perhaps TRBD1 as D (6 bases). Per the germline V gene, CDR1 is SQVTM and CDR2 is ANQGSEA. The CDR3 totals 13 residues. Trimming shortened V by 2 bases and J by 2 bases, and 10 bases separated the two germline ends.

This clonotype was picked up a small number of times. This rearrangement joins TRBV3-1 to TRBJ2-5; TRBD2 agrees at 10 bases. The J call may be in error: the DNA end matches TRBJ2-1 better. The germline V gene has CDR1 LGHDT and CDR2 YNNKEL (reference sequence). The CDR3 consists of 18 residues. CDR3 DNA sequence: TGTGCCAGCAGCCCCGGTTCTAGCGGGGGCGCGCCGGTTGGTGAGCAGTTCTTC. Its translation: CASSPGSSGGAPVGEQFF.

The J gene is TRBJ2-1, the V gene TRBV5-1; 8 positions agree with TRBD2. Trimming at V came to 0 bases and at J to 4 bases, leaving 6 bases not matched to a gene. This CDR3 has 16 residues. CDR1 and CDR2 (germline): SGHRS, YFSETQ. Here the CDR3 reads CASSLAGTRNYNEQFF. The CDR3 nucleotides read TGCGCCAGCAGCTTGGCCGGGACTAGAAATTACAATGAGCAGTTCTTC.

This clonotype was counted a few times. The rearrangement joins TRBV3-1 to TRBJ2-1; 13 bases align to TRBD2. The CDR3 totals 15 residues. Germline CDR1 LGHDT, CDR2 YNNKEL (reference sequence). J lost 7 bases, V lost 4 bases, and 4 bases had no gene match. The CDR3 loop is CASSRGTSGKNEQFF. The CDR3 nucleotides are TGTGCCAGCAGCCGTGGGACTAGCGGGAAGAATGAGCAGTTCTTC.

This sequence joins TRBV20-1 and TRBJ1-6; no firm D call. From germline, CDR1 is DFQATT and CDR2 SNEGSKA (reference sequence). This CDR3 spans 16 amino acids. Deletions cut 6 bases from V and 0 bases from J, with 15 bases between. In DNA, the CDR3 is TGCAGTGCCCAGGACCTTACAAGCTCCTATAATTCACCCCTCCACTTT. This codes for CSAQDLTSSYNSPLHF.

V gene TRBV10-3 combines with J gene TRBJ2-1; 10 positions agree with TRBD1. The J segment lost 1 base and the V segment lost 6 bases, leaving 3 bases of the junction unmatched. The CDR3 has 15 amino acids. Germline CDR1 ENHRY, CDR2 SYGVKD. In DNA form, the CDR3 reads TGTGCCATCAGCGCGGGACAGGGGTCCTACAATGAGCAGTTCTTC. The encoded protein is CAISAGQGSYNEQFF.

V and J are TRBV25-1 and TRBJ1-2, with D unclear. Germline values: CDR1 MGHDK, CDR2 SYGVNS. V lost 5 bases and J 5 bases, leaving 9 bases between the germline ends. The CDR3 consists of 12 residues. The CDR3 DNA sequence: TGTGCCAGCAGTACAGTGGGATATGGCTACACCTTC. As protein: CASSTVGYGYTF.

The chain carries TRBV6-5 and TRBJ1-1; 9 positions match TRBD1. J was trimmed by 3 bases and V by 6 bases; bases with no gene match: 8. Germline loops: CDR1 MNHEY, CDR2 SVGAGI. The CDR3 runs to 15 residues. This CDR3 is CASSQTGGWYTEAFF. CDR3 bases: TGTGCCAGCAGCCAAACAGGGGGCTGGTACACTGAAGCTTTCTTT.

A word on this clonotype: The junction shows a germline mismatch at one end, possibly a read error. The chain employs TRBV3-1 and TRBJ2-5, with TRBD2 matching 11 bases. This CDR3 is built from 17 residues. Germline V CDR1 and CDR2: LGHDT, YNNKEL (reference sequence). The CDR3 sequence is CAGSQGTQLAGEETQYF. CDR3 DNA: TGTGCCGGCAGCCAGGGAACGCAACTAGCGGGGGAAGAGACCCAGTACTTC.

Only a few counts were recorded for this clonotype. The rearrangement links TRBV20-1 to TRBJ2-3, with 7 bases identical to TRBD2. This CDR3 contains 15 residues. J was trimmed by 0 bases and V by 0 bases; bases with no gene match: 3. Per germline, CDR1 DFQATT and CDR2 SNEGSKA (reference sequence). The CDR3: CSAREERGSTDTQYF. CDR3 DNA: TGCAGTGCTAGAGAAGAGCGGGGAAGCACAGATACGCAGTATTTT.